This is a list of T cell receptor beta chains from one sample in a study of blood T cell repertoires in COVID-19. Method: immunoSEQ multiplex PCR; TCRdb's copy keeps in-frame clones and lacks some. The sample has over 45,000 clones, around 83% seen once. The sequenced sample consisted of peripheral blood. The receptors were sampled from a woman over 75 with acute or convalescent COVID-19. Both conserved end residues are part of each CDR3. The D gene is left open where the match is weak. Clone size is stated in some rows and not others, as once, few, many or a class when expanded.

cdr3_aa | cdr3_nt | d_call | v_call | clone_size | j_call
CSARGGTEAFF | TGCAGTGCAAGGGGAGGAACTGAAGCTTTCTTT | NA | TRBV20-1 | NA | TRBJ1-1
CASSQRTGGADEQYF | TGTGCCAGCAGCCAAAGGACAGGGGGCGCTGACGAGCAGTACTTC | TRBD1 | TRBV11-1 | NA | TRBJ2-7
CASSQWASGDLTDTQYF | TGCGCCAGCAGCCAATGGGCTAGCGGGGACCTCACAGATACGCAGTATTTT | TRBD2 | TRBV4-1 | NA | TRBJ2-3
CASSTYSDRAQNEQFF | TGTGCCAGCAGCACCTACTCGGACAGGGCCCAGAATGAGCAGTTCTTC | NA | TRBV21-1 | NA | TRBJ2-1
CASSTGPTNYGYTF | TGTGCCAGCAGCACCGGTCCTACTAACTATGGCTACACCTTC | NA | TRBV7-8 | NA | TRBJ1-2
CASSVLDRVNTEAFF | TGCGCCAGCAGTGTGCTGGACAGGGTGAACACTGAAGCTTTCTTT | TRBD1 | TRBV5-1 | many | TRBJ1-1
CSVADTLTSGVLYEQYF | TGCAGCGTTGCGGATACACTGACTAGCGGGGTCCTCTACGAGCAGTACTTC | TRBD2 | TRBV29-1 | NA | TRBJ2-7
CAIMEIQGTQETQYF | TGTGCCATAATGGAGATACAGGGGACCCAAGAGACCCAGTACTTC | TRBD1 | TRBV10-3 | NA | TRBJ2-5
CSVESRQGNYGYTF | TGCAGCGTTGAATCGCGACAGGGCAACTATGGCTACACCTTC | TRBD1 | TRBV29-1 | NA | TRBJ1-2
CASSSSLRGRAFF | TGCGCCAGCAGCTCTAGCCTCAGGGGTCGAGCTTTCTTT | NA | TRBV5-1 | NA | TRBJ1-1
CAWSTFTGGAFF | TGTGCCTGGAGTACCTTTACAGGGGGTGCTTTCTTT | TRBD1 | TRBV30 | NA | TRBJ1-1
CASGYREETQYF | TGTGCCAGCGGATACAGGGAAGAGACCCAGTACTTC | NA | TRBV27 | NA | TRBJ2-5
CASSQQAGTGLSGYTF | TGTGCCAGCAGCCAACAGGCCGGGACAGGGCTCTCTGGCTACACCTTC | TRBD1 | TRBV2 | NA | TRBJ1-2
CASSDVTGTDTQYF | TGTGCCAGCAGTGACGTGACAGGGACAGATACGCAGTATTTT | TRBD1 | TRBV2 | NA | TRBJ2-3
CAWSVTQHQPQHF | TGTGCCTGGAGTGTTACACAGCATCAGCCCCAGCATTTT | NA | TRBV30 | NA | TRBJ1-5
CASSALGRGETQYF | TGTGCCAGCAGCGCCTTGGGCAGGGGAGAGACCCAGTACTTC | NA | TRBV7-9 | once | TRBJ2-5
CASNTRGGYTF | TGTGCCAGCAACACGCGAGGGGGCTACACCTTC | NA | TRBV28 | NA | TRBJ1-2
CASRRGALNSGNTIYF | TGTGCCAGCAGGCGGGGGGCCCTCAACTCTGGAAACACCATATATTTT | NA | TRBV2 | NA | TRBJ1-3
CASSTGQGNNSPLHF | TGCGCCAGCAGCACTGGACAGGGGAACAATTCACCCCTCCACTTT | TRBD1 | TRBV5-1 | medium-sized | TRBJ1-6
CASSSGQGRYGYTF | TGTGCCAGCAGCTCTGGACAGGGAAGATATGGCTACACCTTC | TRBD1 | TRBV5-5 | NA | TRBJ1-2
CASTSSGGYGYTF | TGTGCCAGCACCTCAAGTGGGGGGTATGGCTACACCTTC | NA | TRBV7-8 | few | TRBJ1-2
CASSLGTGGQRHTEAFF | TGTGCCAGCAGCTTGGGGACAGGGGGCCAACGCCACACTGAAGCTTTCTTT | TRBD1 | TRBV5-4 | NA | TRBJ1-1
CASSPVGGNNYGYTF | TGTGCCAGCAGCCCCGTTGGGGGGAATAACTATGGCTACACCTTC | NA | TRBV6-5 | once | TRBJ1-2
CASSYSPGFNYGYTF | TGTGCCAGCAGTTACTCGCCAGGATTTAACTATGGCTACACCTTC | NA | TRBV6-5 | NA | TRBJ1-2
CASSTRLMTGGADTQYF | TGTGCCAGCAGCACAAGACTAATGACTGGAGGGGCAGATACGCAGTATTTT | NA | TRBV7-9 | few | TRBJ2-3
CASTPTGGRQYF | TGTGCCAGCACCCCTACAGGTGGCAGGCAGTACTTC | NA | TRBV6-5 | NA | TRBJ2-4
CASSLASGQYSTSYEQYF | TGTGCCAGCAGCTTAGCGAGCGGGCAATACTCCACCTCCTACGAGCAGTACTTC | NA | TRBV7-9 | NA | TRBJ2-7
CAWSKEGSSYNSPLHF | TGTGCCTGGAGTAAGGAGGGGAGCTCCTATAATTCACCCCTCCACTTT | NA | TRBV30 | once | TRBJ1-6
CAISAQDYGYPQPQHF | TGTGCCATCAGTGCCCAAGATTACGGGTATCCTCAGCCCCAGCATTTT | NA | TRBV10-3 | NA | TRBJ1-5
CASKSPTGHNTEAFF | TGTGCCAGCAAATCCCCGACGGGACACAACACTGAAGCTTTCTTT | NA | TRBV28 | NA | TRBJ1-1
CASSVGQGGGYTF | TGCGCCAGCAGCGTAGGACAGGGGGGGGGCTACACCTTC | TRBD1 | TRBV5-1 | NA | TRBJ1-2
CASSTPRAGGNEQFF | TGTGCCAGTAGTACTCCCCGGGCGGGGGGCAATGAGCAGTTCTTC | TRBD2 | TRBV19 | NA | TRBJ2-1
CASSTLLGPGRNEQFF | TGTGCCAGCAGCACCCTCCTGGGCCCCGGGAGGAATGAGCAGTTCTTC | TRBD2 | TRBV7-3 | NA | TRBJ2-1
CASSSFTSAYEQYF | TGTGCCAGCAGCTCTTTTACTTCTGCCTACGAGCAGTACTTC | NA | TRBV7-8 | NA | TRBJ2-7
CASSLGSGGRRETQYF | TGCGCCAGCAGCTTGGGGTCAGGGGGTCGGAGGGAGACCCAGTACTTC | TRBD1 | TRBV5-1 | NA | TRBJ2-5
CASKRQNTDIQPQHF | TGTGCCAGCAAACGACAGAATACGGATATTCAGCCCCAGCATTTT | NA | TRBV2 | once | TRBJ1-5
CAIRPGTSGGRSYNEQFF | TGTGCCATCAGACCCGGGACTAGCGGCGGGAGAAGCTACAATGAGCAGTTCTTC | TRBD2 | TRBV10-3 | NA | TRBJ2-1
CASSPGANYGYTF | TGTGCCAGCTCACCAGGAGCTAACTATGGCTACACCTTC | NA | TRBV18 | NA | TRBJ1-2
CASSVGLAGGQETQYF | TGTGCCAGCAGTGTTGGACTAGCGGGGGGCCAAGAGACCCAGTACTTC | TRBD2 | TRBV6-1 | NA | TRBJ2-5
CASSSRGTGGINEQFF | TGTGCCAGCAGCTCGAGGGGGACAGGGGGCATCAATGAGCAGTTCTTC | TRBD1 | TRBV7-2 | NA | TRBJ2-1
CASSSFYGYTF | TGTGCCAGCAGTTCCTTCTATGGCTACACCTTC | NA | TRBV12-3/TRBV12-4 | NA | TRBJ1-2